These 2 T cell receptor beta chains share one sample of origin, sequenced in a study of CD8+ T cells in alopecia areata. Described treatment: oral pan-JAK inhibitor, 5-10 mg twice daily. TCR sequencing used cDNA made by reverse transcription of extracted RNA. The repertoire was sequenced with immunoSEQ multiplex PCR; TCRdb's copy has only in-frame clones and lacks some. This table holds about 190,000 clones, 50% to 60% found once. Sequences were derived from CD4+ T cells sorted from blood, sampled at week 4, from a patient treated with tofacitinib. The receptors were gathered from a human donor with alopecia areata.

The chain has TRBV29-1 and TRBJ1-1; D perhaps matches TRBD1 (5 bases). The length of the CDR3 is 13 residues. Germline CDR1 and CDR2: SQVTM and ANQGSEA. The V end was cut by 3 bases, the J end by 4 bases, with 12 bases between. CDR3 in amino acids: CSVDRQGGTEAFF. In DNA form, the CDR3 reads TGCAGCGTTGACCGGCAGGGAGGCACTGAAGCTTTCTTT.

The V call is TRBV28, the J call TRBJ2-4; D tentatively reads TRBD1 or TRBD2 (5 bases each). CDR1 is MDHEN and CDR2 is SYDVKM in the germline V gene. V lost 1 base, J lost 6 bases, and 16 bases lay in between. The CDR3 length is 16 residues. The DNA for the CDR3 is TGTGCCAGCAGTTTATCAGCGTGGGGACGAAGAAACATTCAGTACTTC. Translated: CASSLSAWGRRNIQYF.